What follows are 24 T cell receptor beta chains derived from one specimen sequenced in a study of shared clonotypes between healthy human individuals. Profiling relied on immunoSEQ multiplex PCR, and the TCRdb table lists in-frame clones only, not all of them. Of approximately 2.1 million clones listed, 85% to 95% were seen once; the top ten hold 0.39%. Sequenced: naive CD4+ T cells from PBMCs. The subset is: CD45RA+ positively selected. These receptors all come from a man aged 18 to 30 in good health. Some clones in this sample may be carry-over from other donors' samples.

This sequence joins TRBV5-6 and TRBJ1-1; 9 bases are shared with TRBD1. CDR3 length equals 13 residues. The trim removed 7 bases at V and 4 bases at J, leaving 5 bases unmatched. CDR1 is SGHDT, CDR2 YYEEEE, per germline. The CDR3 nucleotides read TGTGCCAGCGGGGGACAGGGTGGCACTGAAGCTTTCTTT. Amino acids: CASGGQGGTEAFF.

The chain has TRBV6-1 and TRBJ1-5, with D hard to call. V was pared by 2 bases and J by 1 base, with 12 bases between. The CDR3 runs to 16 residues. CDR1 and CDR2 from the germline V gene are MNHNS and SASEGT. The CDR3 spells CASSELVGLSNQPQHF. The CDR3 nucleotides read TGTGCCAGCAGTGAACTGGTGGGTTTGAGCAATCAGCCCCAGCATTTT.

The chain joins TRBV28 to TRBJ1-4; 10 nucleotides line up with TRBD1. Per germline, CDR1 MDHEN and CDR2 SYDVKM. The CDR3 has 15 amino acids. Trimming took 7 bases from V and 5 from J; bases not matched to a gene: 7. CDR3 nucleotides: TGTGCCAGCAACATCAGGACAGGGGGGAATGAAAAACTGTTTTTT. It translates to CASNIRTGGNEKLFF. The whole variable domain, filled in from reference TRBV28 and TRBJ1-4, reads DVKVTQSSRYLVKRTGEKVFLECVQDMDHENMFWYRQDPGLGLRLIYFSYDVKMKEKGDIPEGYSVSREKKERFSLILESASTNQTSMYLCASNIRTGGNEKLFFGSGTQLSVL.

This clone was detected only a few times. V and J are TRBV10-1 and TRBJ1-1; 7 nucleotides line up with TRBD1. Germline V gene sequence: CDR1 WNHNN, CDR2 SYGVQD (reference sequence). CDR3 size: 14 residues. V dropped 6 bases and J dropped 1; count of bases not matched to a gene: 5. CDR3 amino acids: CASRPGQANTEAFF. The CDR3 nucleotides read TGCGCCAGCAGACCCGGACAGGCGAACACTGAAGCTTTCTTT.

V is TRBV30 and J is TRBJ2-2; weak D call: TRBD2 (6 bases). The V end was cut by 0 bases, the J end by 4 bases, with 18 bases between. This CDR3 comprises 17 residues. Germline assignment: CDR1 GTSNPN and CDR2 SVGIG (reference sequence). The CDR3 spells CAWSVPLALIRTGELFF. CDR3 sequence (DNA): TGTGCCTGGAGTGTACCCCTAGCGCTCATACGCACCGGGGAGCTGTTTTTT.

Worth noting for this clone: This same CDR3 is encoded by further DNA sequences in the sample. The rearrangement links TRBV2 to TRBJ1-5; 11 nucleotides agree with TRBD1. Germline CDR1 reads SNHLY; CDR2 reads FYNNEI. Trimming at V came to 6 bases and at J to 7 bases, leaving 5 bases not matched to a gene. This CDR3 is 14 amino acids long. This CDR3 reads CASSGTGGEQPQHF. CDR3 DNA sequence: TGTGCCAGCAGCGGGACAGGGGGTGAGCAGCCCCAGCATTTT. Complete variable domain (other parts from reference TRBV2 and TRBJ1-5): EPEVTQTPSHQVTQMGQEVILRCVPISNHLYFYWYRQILGQKVEFLVSFYNNEISEKSEIFDDQFSVERPDGSNFTLKIRSTKLEDSAMYFCASSGTGGEQPQHFGDGTRLSIL.

A single count supports this clone. This chain joins TRBV27 and TRBJ2-7; TRBD2 matches 13 bases. V dropped 1 base and J dropped 3; count of bases not matched to a gene: 3. Germline V lookup: CDR1 MNHEY, CDR2 SMNVEV (reference sequence). The CDR3 covers 16 residues. For the CDR3, the DNA is TGTGCCAGCAGTTTATTTCGACTAGCGGGAGGCTACGAGCAGTACTTC. The encoded protein is CASSLFRLAGGYEQYF.

V and J are TRBV6-1 and TRBJ1-1; the D gene is possibly TRBD1 (5 bases). This CDR3 is 17 amino acids long. CDR1 is MNHNS and CDR2 is SASEGT in the germline V gene. V gave up 0 bases and J gave up 6 bases, with 20 bases separating them. CDR3 bases: TGTGCCAGCAGTGAAGCCGGGGGACTCGCCCTAGCATCTGAAGCTTTCTTT. Translating gives CASSEAGGLALASEAFF.

The chain joins TRBV19 to TRBJ2-3; D is unresolved. The CDR3 loop spans 13 amino acids. Germline CDR1 LNHDA, CDR2 SQIVND (reference sequence). The ends were cut back, 7 bases at V and 1 base at J, with 9 bases in the middle. DNA for the CDR3: TGTGCCAGTAAGTACTCCGGCACAGATACGCAGTATTTT. This encodes CASKYSGTDTQYF.

As concerns this clone: The same CDR3 can be traced to other DNA sequences in this sample. V is TRBV5-1 and J is TRBJ1-2, with 8 nucleotides matching TRBD1. The junction had 4 bases not matched to a gene; V was cut back by 4 bases and J by 2 bases. The CDR3 is made up of 14 amino acids. Germline V gene lookup returns CDR1 SGHRS and CDR2 YFSETQ. The CDR3 nucleotides read TGCGCCAGCAGCCCGGGACAGGCGAACTATGGCTACACCTTC. Translated, it gives CASSPGQANYGYTF.

The chain couples TRBV18 to TRBJ2-1, with 7 bases identical to TRBD2. Germline CDR1 reads KGHSH; CDR2 reads LQKENI. V lost 5 bases to trimming and J lost 2 bases; unmatched junction nucleotides: 12. This CDR3 region has 17 residues. The chain's CDR3 is CASSSRTSTFPYNEQFF. DNA for the CDR3: TGTGCCAGCTCATCCCGGACTAGTACTTTCCCCTACAATGAGCAGTTCTTC.

This sequence joins TRBV28 and TRBJ2-2; the D call may be TRBD1 or TRBD2 (5 bases each). The V and J ends lost 6 bases and 6 bases respectively, with 17 bases between them. Germline V gene sequence: CDR1 MDHEN, CDR2 SYDVKM. The CDR3 consists of 15 residues. The CDR3 reads CASRLTRGGAGELFF. CDR3 nucleotide sequence: TGTGCCAGCAGGCTAACTAGGGGTGGGGCCGGGGAGCTGTTTTTT.

Concerning this clone: The same CDR3 can be traced to other DNA sequences in this sample. The rearrangement joins TRBV5-4 to TRBJ2-5; 11 bases are a match to TRBD2. V was pared by 0 bases and J by 4 bases, with 2 bases of the junction left unmatched. Per the germline V gene, CDR1 is SGHNT and CDR2 is YYREEE (reference sequence). This CDR3 has 15 amino acids. The CDR3 sequence: CASSLGLAGRETQYF. CDR3 nucleotide sequence: TGTGCCAGCAGCTTGGGACTAGCGGGAAGAGAGACCCAGTACTTC.

The gene calls are TRBV28 and TRBJ1-1, with D maybe TRBD1 (5 bases). Germline loops: CDR1 MDHEN, CDR2 SYDVKM. This CDR3 region has 14 residues. Trimming removed 8 bases at V and 5 bases at J, with 18 bases between. The CDR3 protein is CASRRDLYETEAFF. The CDR3, as DNA: TGTGCCAGCCGCAGGGATCTGTACGAGACTGAAGCTTTCTTT. Supplemented by reference TRBV28 and TRBJ1-1, the full variable domain reads DVKVTQSSRYLVKRTGEKVFLECVQDMDHENMFWYRQDPGLGLRLIYFSYDVKMKEKGDIPEGYSVSREKKERFSLILESASTNQTSMYLCASRRDLYETEAFFGQGTRLTVV.

This clone appeared a single time. The V and J genes are TRBV18 and TRBJ2-5, with D possibly being TRBD2 (6 bases). The CDR3 is 17 amino acids. CDR1 and CDR2 (germline): KGHSH, LQKENI. Trimming shortened V by 1 base and J by 2 bases, and 17 bases separated the two germline ends. CDR3: CASSPLPVAVKQETQYF. CDR3 nucleotide sequence: TGTGCCAGCTCACCACTTCCAGTAGCGGTAAAGCAAGAGACCCAGTACTTC.

The V gene is TRBV6-5, the J gene TRBJ1-2; TRBD1 matches at 9 bases. CDR3 length equals 16 residues. V was clipped by 0 bases and J by 0 bases; unmatched bases: 2. Germline CDR1 and CDR2: MNHEY and SVGAGI. The CDR3 sequence: CASSYSRTGANYGYTF. The CDR3, as DNA: TGTGCCAGCAGTTACTCACGGACAGGGGCTAACTATGGCTACACCTTC.

This chain joins TRBV28 and TRBJ2-7, with D unresolved. The CDR3 extends over 12 amino acids. V was shortened by 8 bases and J by 6 bases, with 14 bases between the two germline ends. In germline, CDR1 is MDHEN, CDR2 SYDVKM. The CDR3 bases are TGTGCCAGCGGGTCTATCTTCCGCGAGCAGTACTTC. It yields the protein CASGSIFREQYF.

CDR3 residues: CASSTGAGNTIYF. DNA of the CDR3: TGTGCCAGCAGCACAGGGGCTGGAAACACCATATATTTT. V is TRBV7-2 and J is TRBJ1-3; the match to TRBD1 covers 7 bases. Losses at the gene ends were 5 bases for V and 2 bases for J; bases not matched to a gene: 0. The CDR3 has 13 amino acids. Germline-derived CDR1 and CDR2 are SGHTA and FQGNSA.

The V gene is TRBV5-1, the J gene TRBJ2-5, with D possibly being TRBD1 (6 bases). This CDR3 comprises 16 residues. CDR1 and CDR2 from the germline V gene are SGHRS and YFSETQ. V lost 0 bases and J 5 bases, leaving 17 bases between the germline ends. CDR3 nucleotides: TGCGCCAGCAGCTTGGCCAATGGGGGACATCGCGAGACCCAGTACTTC. It translates to CASSLANGGHRETQYF.

In this sample, this clone turned up once. The chain recombines TRBV7-9 with TRBJ1-1, with a possible D match to TRBD1 (6 bases). The CDR3 extends over 14 amino acids. Germline assignment: CDR1 SEHNR and CDR2 FQNEAQ (reference sequence). V lost 5 bases to trimming and J lost 3 bases, with 13 bases between them. In nucleotides, the CDR3 is TGTGCCAGCAGCCCCCGAGGGGGGGACACTGAAGCTTTCTTT. Translation gives CASSPRGGDTEAFF.

This chain joins TRBV14 and TRBJ1-1, with TRBD1 as a possible D gene (5 bases). This CDR3 has 15 residues. Trimming stripped 3 bases from V and 5 bases from J, with 16 bases between. CDR1 SGHDN and CDR2 FVKESK come from the germline V gene. Written as DNA, the CDR3 is TGTGCCAGCAGCCATCGCACCCAGGGAAGGACTGAAGCTTTCTTT. The encoded protein is CASSHRTQGRTEAFF.

The CDR3 DNA follows: TGTGCCAGCAGCTCGACAGGGAAAGCGGGGACCCAGTACTTC. The encoded protein is CASSSTGKAGTQYF. The rearrangement uses TRBV7-2 and TRBJ2-5; perhaps TRBD1 as D (7 bases). Germline values: CDR1 SGHTA, CDR2 FQGNSA. V was shortened by 4 bases and J by 7 bases, with 16 bases between the two germline ends. This CDR3 has 14 amino acids.

This clone was counted a few times. V gene TRBV20-1 combines with J gene TRBJ1-5; D is unresolved. This CDR3 spans 8 amino acids. Germline V gene lookup returns CDR1 DFQATT and CDR2 SNEGSKA (reference sequence). CDR3: CRKQPQHF. The DNA of the CDR3 is TGCAGAAAGCAGCCCCAGCATTTT.

V usage is TRBV25-1 and J usage is TRBJ1-3, with D perhaps TRBD1 (5 bases). This CDR3 spans 16 amino acids. Trimming shortened V by 2 bases and J by 0 bases, and 11 bases separated the two germline ends. Germline V gene sequence: CDR1 MGHDK, CDR2 SYGVNS. The CDR3 sequence: CASSETGLLSGNTIYF. The DNA for the CDR3 is TGTGCCAGCAGTGAAACGGGGCTCCTCTCTGGAAACACCATATATTTT.